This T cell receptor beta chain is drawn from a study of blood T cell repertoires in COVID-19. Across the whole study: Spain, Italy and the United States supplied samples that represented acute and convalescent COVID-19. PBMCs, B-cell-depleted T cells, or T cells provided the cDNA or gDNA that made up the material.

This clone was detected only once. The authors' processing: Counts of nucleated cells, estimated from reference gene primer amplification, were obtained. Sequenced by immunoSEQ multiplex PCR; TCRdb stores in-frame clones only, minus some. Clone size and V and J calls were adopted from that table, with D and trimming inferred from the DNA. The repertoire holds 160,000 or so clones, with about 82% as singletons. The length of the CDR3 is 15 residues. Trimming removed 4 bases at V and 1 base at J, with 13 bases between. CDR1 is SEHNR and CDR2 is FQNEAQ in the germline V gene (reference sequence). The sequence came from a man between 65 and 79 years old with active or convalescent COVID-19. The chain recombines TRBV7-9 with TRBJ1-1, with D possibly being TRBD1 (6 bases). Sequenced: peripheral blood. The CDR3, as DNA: TGTGCCAGCAGCTCTCCCGGGACACAGAACACTGAAGCTTTCTTT. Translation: CASSSPGTQNTEAFF.